This TCR beta chain was recovered during a study of OX40 agonist ivuxolimab in advanced cancers. This clone was detected once. Measured with immunoSEQ multiplex PCR; TCRdb has only the in-frame clones, and not every one. The data hold over 55,000 clones, with roughly 90% observed a single time. The source material was CD4+ or CD8+ T cells sorted from blood, sampled in a trial of the OX40 agonist ivuxolimab. This receptor was taken from an adult with an advanced solid tumor such as melanoma, head and neck, liver or kidney cancer.

CDR3 amino acids: CASSYSYLEPTYEQYF. CDR3 in DNA: TGTGCCAGCAGTTACTCGTATCTGGAGCCAACCTACGAGCAGTACTTC. The V and J genes are TRBV6-5 and TRBJ2-7; D remains ambiguous. The CDR3 runs to 16 residues. CDR1 is MNHEY, CDR2 SVGAGI, per germline. Between the trimmed V and J ends, which lost 0 bases and 2 bases, there was a span of 14 bases.